This T cell receptor (beta chain) was sequenced during a study of beta chain features in type 1 diabetes. Cell sorting via CD45RO/CCR7/CD25/CD127/CD95/CD27 was performed to obtain CD4+ naive, central memory, regulatory and stem cell-like memory cells. Study-wide findings and caveats: A cDNA-based sequencing approach could over-represent cells with high TCR expression. People with Type 1 diabetes carried modestly yet significantly shorter TCRB CDR3s in all four CD4+ subsets.

The CDR3 has 13 amino acids. The V segment lost 8 bases and the J segment 2 bases; nucleotides outside the gene matches: 3. Germline CDR1 and CDR2: GTSNPN and SVGIG (reference sequence). As to this clone: Its antigen is undetermined.

Every isolated RNA sample was fully reverse transcribed, so sequencing captured expressed TCRB transcripts. For naive, central memory and regulatory T cell samples, reads averaged approximately 3.6 million. Using immunoSEQ multiplex PCR, the repertoire was profiled, and TCRdb retains in-frame clones only, with some absent. The table lists around 360,000 clones, around 13% of them singletons. The TCR sequence derives from a woman aged 18-35 years with type 1 diabetes. Sequenced sample: naive CD4+ T cells from blood. The chain combines TRBV30 with TRBJ2-7; 13 nucleotides align to TRBD2. The CDR3, as DNA: TGTGCCGCTACTAGCGGGAGGGCCTACGAGCAGTACTTC. Translation gives CAATSGRAYEQYF.